This TCR beta chain comes out of a study of cytomegalovirus exposure and HLA in healthy donors. This clone came up a few times. Its antigen is not identified. Profiling relied on immunoSEQ multiplex PCR, and the TCRdb table lists in-frame clones only, not all of them. Of about 120,000 clones listed, approximately 90% are singletons. Study-level results: A few chains tied to CMV proved CMV antigen-specific in vitro. Most observed TCR sequences were rare, whereas some public TCRs were detected in many donors. Reports indicated that the classifier achieved high specificity and sensitivity in diagnosing cytomegalovirus status.

This receptor was identified in a young woman in good health and CMV-seronegative. The sample comprised PBMCs.

CDR3 in DNA: TGTGCCAGCAGCCGGAGTGGAGCCAACACTGAAGCTTTCTTT. It codes for CASSRSGANTEAFF. The chain uses TRBV6-5 and TRBJ1-1; D not certain. This CDR3 region has 14 residues. V was shortened by 6 bases and J by 2 bases, with 13 bases between the two germline ends. From germline, CDR1 is MNHEY and CDR2 SVGAGI.